The sequence of this T cell receptor beta chain was determined in a study of Graves' ophthalmopathy and Graves' hyperthyroidism. The authors amplified TCR beta CDR3 regions from RNA transcripts. RT-PCR was first run with HTBI primers, then multiplex PCR in a second round. TCRdb re-called the multiplex PCR reads with MiXCR, one entry per CDR3 protein. The sample consists of over a million distinct CDR3 sequences, about 38% of them appearing once. This clonotype was observed many times. This CDR3 comprises 14 residues. In germline, CDR1 is SGHAT, CDR2 FQNNGV. V was pared by 5 bases and J by 2 bases, with 4 bases of the junction left unmatched.

The source is an adult man with Graves' hyperthyroidism. This chain joins TRBV11-2 and TRBJ2-5; 8 bases are shared with TRBD1. Source material: peripheral blood or thyroid tissue (not recorded which). CDR3 loop: CASSGTGFQETQYF. The CDR3 bases are TGTGCCAGCAGCGGGACAGGTTTTCAAGAGACCCAGTACTTC. The full variable domain, with the rest looked up from reference TRBV11-2 and TRBJ2-5, is EAGVAQSPRYKIIEKRQSVAFWCNPISGHATLYWYQQILGQGPKLLIQFQNNGVVDDSQLPKDRFSAERLKGVDSTLKIQPAKLEDSAVYLCASSGTGFQETQYFGPGTRLLVL.